Below, 12 T cell receptor beta chains from the same sample are listed, as sequenced in a study of T cell repertoires in cytomegalovirus infection. Their antigens remain unidentified. TCRdb recomputed calls from the reads with MiXCR, one row per CDR3 protein. Among around 800,000 distinct CDR3 sequences listed, approximately 32% were seen once. Sequences were derived from cultured CD8+ T cells from PBMCs, sampled from culture after CMV antigen stimulation. Receptors were obtained from a human donor in good health (CMV status not recorded). Some clones in this sample may be carry-over from other donors' samples.

This clonotype has only a few counts. The chain carries TRBV12-3 or TRBV12-4 and TRBJ2-3; 8 bases match TRBD1. This CDR3 is 13 amino acids long. Trimming removed 8 bases from V and 4 bases from J; junction bases left unmatched: 5. The CDR3 protein is CASGGTGPDTQYF. The CDR3 DNA reads TGTGCCAGCGGGGGGACAGGCCCAGATACGCAGTATTTT.

The sample holds a few counts of this clonotype. This sequence joins TRBV11-1 and TRBJ2-1; TRBD2 matches 8 bases. Trimming cost V 3 bases and J 10 bases; bases outside gene matches: 8. Germline V gives CDR1 SGHAT, CDR2 FQDESV (reference sequence). This CDR3 is built from 14 residues. CDR3 sequence (DNA): TGTGCCAGCAGCTTTAGCGGGGTACTTGGGGAGCAGTTCTTC. This translates into CASSFSGVLGEQFF.

V is TRBV6-5 and J is TRBJ2-1; 12 bases are shared with TRBD2. CDR3 size: 16 residues. J lost 5 bases, V lost 5 bases, and 7 bases had no gene match. Germline assignment: CDR1 MNHEY and CDR2 SVGAGI. The chain's CDR3 is CASSNQLAGGHNEQFF. In DNA, the CDR3 is TGTGCCAGCAGTAATCAACTAGCGGGGGGCCACAATGAGCAGTTCTTC.

V and J are TRBV4-2 and TRBJ2-3, with a possible D match to TRBD2 (6 bases). The CDR3 covers 16 residues. Germline V gene data show CDR1 as LGHNA and CDR2 as YNFKEQ. Trimming removed 0 bases at V and 3 bases at J, with 13 bases between. CDR3 bases: TGTGCCAGCAGCCAAGAACACGGCGGGGTGACAGATACGCAGTATTTT. This codes for CASSQEHGGVTDTQYF.

This clonotype was observed a few times. This chain uses TRBV28 with TRBJ1-2; possibly TRBD1 for D (5 bases). V shed 3 bases and J shed 4 bases, with 9 bases lying between them. The germline CDR1 and CDR2 sequences are MDHEN and SYDVKM. The CDR3 totals 13 residues. CDR3 protein: CASSFGAPYGYTF. CDR3 DNA: TGTGCCAGCAGTTTCGGGGCCCCCTATGGCTACACCTTC.

The chain carries TRBV7-6 and TRBJ2-1; 12 positions match TRBD2. V lost 6 bases to trimming and J lost 3 bases; unmatched junction nucleotides: 3. CDR3 size: 15 residues. The germline gives CDR1 SGHVS, CDR2 FNYEAQ. The CDR3 region has the DNA TGTGCCAGCAGATTACTAGCGGGGGGCTACAATGAGCAGTTCTTC. This encodes CASRLLAGGYNEQFF.

This clonotype was detected only a few times. The rearrangement uses TRBV6-5 and TRBJ1-1, with D uncertain. Per germline, CDR1 MNHEY and CDR2 SVGAGI. V was clipped by 8 bases and J by 5 bases, with 15 bases between them. This CDR3 is built from 13 residues. The CDR3 sequence: CASAPGGWTEAFF. The CDR3 nucleotides are TGTGCCAGCGCCCCGGGCGGGTGGACTGAAGCTTTCTTT.

The chain uses TRBV6-5 and TRBJ2-5, with 9 bases aligning to TRBD1. This CDR3 region has 16 residues. In germline, CDR1 is MNHEY, CDR2 SVGAGI. Losses at the gene ends were 6 bases for V and 4 bases for J; bases not matched to a gene: 12. The CDR3 region has the DNA TGTGCCAGCAGAGAAACCGGGACAGGGCGGGGAGAGACCCAGTACTTC. It is translated as CASRETGTGRGETQYF.

At least ten counts were recorded for this clonotype. In DNA form, the CDR3 reads TGTGCCAGCAGCTTACCGGGACAGGGTAGGCGGGAAAACTACGAGCAGTACGTC. Protein sequence: CASSLPGQGRRENYEQYV. This chain links TRBV7-8 with TRBJ2-7; 9 nucleotides agree with TRBD1. This CDR3 has 18 amino acids. From germline, CDR1 is SGHVS and CDR2 FQNEAQ. After removal of 2 bases from V and 3 bases from J, the junction contained 14 bases not matched to a gene.

The chain links TRBV5-1 to TRBJ2-1; 9 bases align to TRBD2. With 0 bases clipped from V and 5 bases from J, the junction kept 3 bases outside the gene matches. The CDR3 length is 15 residues. Germline V gene data show CDR1 as SGHRS and CDR2 as YFSETQ. The DNA for the CDR3 is TGCGCCAGCAGCTTGGGACTAGCGGTGCACAATGAGCAGTTCTTC. It encodes CASSLGLAVHNEQFF.

There are a few counts of this clonotype. J is TRBJ2-7 and V is TRBV15, with 8 bases aligning to TRBD2. J gave up 7 bases and V 0 bases, and 8 bases lay outside the gene matches. The germline V gene has CDR1 LNHNV and CDR2 YYDKDF (reference sequence). CDR3 size: 15 residues. The CDR3 DNA sequence: TGTGCCACCAGCAGAGATGGGGGACTAGTAGGTGAGCAGTACGTC. It codes for CATSRDGGLVGEQYV.

The chain carries TRBV27 and TRBJ2-6; maybe TRBD2 (5 bases). Trimming removed 8 bases from V and 0 bases from J, with 14 bases in between. The CDR3 is 16 amino acids. Germline values: CDR1 MNHEY, CDR2 SMNVEV (reference sequence). The CDR3 loop reads CASRLSGYSGANVLTF. The CDR3 DNA reads as TGTGCCAGCCGATTGTCGGGATACTCTGGGGCCAACGTCCTGACTTTC.